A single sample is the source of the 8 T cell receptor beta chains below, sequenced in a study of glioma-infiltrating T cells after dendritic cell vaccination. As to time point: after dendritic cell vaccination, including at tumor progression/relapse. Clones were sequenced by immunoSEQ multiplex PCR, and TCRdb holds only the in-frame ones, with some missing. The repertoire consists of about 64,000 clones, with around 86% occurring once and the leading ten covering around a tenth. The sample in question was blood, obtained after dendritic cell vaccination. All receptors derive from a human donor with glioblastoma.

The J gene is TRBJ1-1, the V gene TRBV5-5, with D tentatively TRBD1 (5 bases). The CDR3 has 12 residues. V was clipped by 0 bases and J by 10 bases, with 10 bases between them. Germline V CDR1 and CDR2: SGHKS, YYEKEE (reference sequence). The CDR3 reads CASSLDSGGAFF. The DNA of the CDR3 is TGTGCCAGCAGCTTGGATTCGGGGGGAGCTTTCTTT.

The DNA for the CDR3 is TGTGCCAGCAGTGGACAGGGTTCGGGAGATACGCAGTATTTT. As protein: CASSGQGSGDTQYF. The chain couples TRBV2 to TRBJ2-3; 7 bases align to TRBD1. J gave up 5 bases and V 4 bases, and 6 bases lay outside the gene matches. Germline V CDR1 and CDR2: SNHLY, FYNNEI. CDR3 length: 14 residues.

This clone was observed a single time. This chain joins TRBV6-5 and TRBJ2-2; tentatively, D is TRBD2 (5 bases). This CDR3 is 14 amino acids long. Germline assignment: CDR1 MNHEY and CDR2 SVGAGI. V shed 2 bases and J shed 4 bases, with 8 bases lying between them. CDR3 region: CASSYAAATGELFF. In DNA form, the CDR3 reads TGTGCCAGCAGTTACGCAGCGGCCACCGGGGAGCTGTTTTTT.

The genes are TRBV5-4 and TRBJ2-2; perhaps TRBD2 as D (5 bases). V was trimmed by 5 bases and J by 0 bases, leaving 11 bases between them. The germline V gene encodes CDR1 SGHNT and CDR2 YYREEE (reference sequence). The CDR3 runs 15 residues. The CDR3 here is CASRGDTTNTGELFF. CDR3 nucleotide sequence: TGTGCCAGCAGGGGAGACACAACGAACACCGGGGAGCTGTTTTTT.

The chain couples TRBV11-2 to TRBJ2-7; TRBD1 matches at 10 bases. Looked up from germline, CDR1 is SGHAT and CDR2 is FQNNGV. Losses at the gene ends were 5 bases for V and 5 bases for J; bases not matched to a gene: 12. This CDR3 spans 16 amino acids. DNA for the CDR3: TGTGCCAGCAGCCGTAAGGGGGGACAGGGGCGGGACGAGCAGTACTTC. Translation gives CASSRKGGQGRDEQYF.

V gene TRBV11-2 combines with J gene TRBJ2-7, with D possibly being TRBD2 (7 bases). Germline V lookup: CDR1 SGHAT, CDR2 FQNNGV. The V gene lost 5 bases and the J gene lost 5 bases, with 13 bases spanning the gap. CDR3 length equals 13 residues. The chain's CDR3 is CASSEGGPNEQYF. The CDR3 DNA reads TGTGCCAGCAGCGAGGGGGGGCCCAACGAGCAGTACTTC.

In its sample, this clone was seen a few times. CDR3 sequence: CASSQSTSGGYQETQYF. DNA for the CDR3: TGTGCCAGCAGCCAATCGACTAGCGGGGGATATCAAGAGACCCAGTACTTC. This rearrangement joins TRBV5-4 to TRBJ2-5, with 12 bases identical to TRBD2. The CDR3 extends over 17 amino acids. The germline CDR1 and CDR2 sequences are SGHNT and YYREEE (reference sequence). The trim removed 4 bases at V and 2 bases at J, leaving 9 bases unmatched.

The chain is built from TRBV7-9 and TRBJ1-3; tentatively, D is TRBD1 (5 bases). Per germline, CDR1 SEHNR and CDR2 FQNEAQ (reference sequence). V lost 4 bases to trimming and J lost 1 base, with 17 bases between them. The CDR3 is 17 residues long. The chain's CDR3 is CASSWGGSLRSGNTIYF. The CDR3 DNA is TGTGCCAGCAGCTGGGGGGGGTCCCTGAGGTCTGGAAACACCATATATTTT. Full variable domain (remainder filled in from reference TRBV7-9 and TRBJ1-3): DTGVSQNPRHKITKRGQNVTFRCDPISEHNRLYWYRQTLGQGPEFLTYFQNEAQLEKSRLLSDRFSAERPKGSFSTLEIQRTEQGDSAMYLCASSWGGSLRSGNTIYFGEGSWLTVV.